Below are 4 T cell receptor beta chains sequenced from a single sample in a study of human T cells and chemical hapten exposure. One entry per CDR3 protein results from TCRdb running MiXCR on the RACE reads. The table has roughly 380,000 distinct CDR3 sequences, around 5.5% seen once. Time point denoted: pre-sensitization, week 0. Treatment reported: therapeutic diphenylcyclopropenone sensitization with weekly scalp DPC. This specimen consisted of whole blood, obtained in connection with sensitization to the hapten diphenylcyclopropenone (DPC). Every receptor here comes from a woman aged 50 to 60 with alopecia areata. Some clones in this sample may be carry-over from other donors' samples.

This clonotype was seen ten or more times. The chain has TRBV28 and TRBJ2-3; 9 nucleotides line up with TRBD1. J gave up 3 bases and V 6 bases, and 10 bases lay outside the gene matches. This CDR3 is built from 16 residues. Germline V gene lookup returns CDR1 MDHEN and CDR2 SYDVKM. The CDR3 DNA reads TGTGCCAGCAGCCCCCCCAGACAGGGGGGGACAGATACGCAGTATTTT. Amino acid sequence: CASSPPRQGGTDTQYF.

This clonotype has at least ten counts. The rearrangement joins TRBV7-9 to TRBJ2-7, with 9 bases aligning to TRBD2. Germline CDR1 SEHNR, CDR2 FQNEAQ (reference sequence). This CDR3 contains 14 residues. Trimming at V came to 6 bases and at J to 0 bases, leaving 3 bases not matched to a gene. As DNA, the CDR3 is TGTGCCAGCAGGGCTAGCGGGAACTCCTACGAGCAGTACTTC. Its protein product is CASRASGNSYEQYF. The variable domain in full, with the rest retrieved from reference TRBV7-9 and TRBJ2-7, is DTGVSQNPRHKITKRGQNVTFRCDPISEHNRLYWYRQTLGQGPEFLTYFQNEAQLEKSRLLSDRFSAERPKGSFSTLEIQRTEQGDSAMYLCASRASGNSYEQYFGPGTRLTVT.

V is TRBV7-8 and J is TRBJ1-6, with 8 bases that match TRBD1. The V segment lost 4 bases and the J segment 7 bases; nucleotides outside the gene matches: 6. The CDR3 is 15 amino acids. Germline V gene data show CDR1 as SGHVS and CDR2 as FQNEAQ. The CDR3 sequence: CASSYQGAQNSPLHF. The DNA for the CDR3 is TGTGCCAGCAGCTACCAGGGGGCCCAGAATTCACCCCTCCACTTT.

This clonotype came up many times. The gene calls are TRBV30 and TRBJ1-3; TRBD1 is a possible D gene (5 bases). Trimming cost V 2 bases and J 0 bases, with 8 bases left between them. Germline lookup yields CDR1 GTSNPN and CDR2 SVGIG (reference sequence). CDR3 length: 14 residues. CDR3 DNA sequence: TGTGCCTGGAGTCAGGGTATCTCTGGAAACACCATATATTTT. This encodes CAWSQGISGNTIYF.